This passage covers 12 T cell receptor beta chains from one sample sequenced in a study of T-cell memory formation after mild COVID-19. From the 5' RACE reads, TCRdb called clonotypes with MiXCR, one entry per CDR3 protein. The sample records roughly 400,000 distinct CDR3 sequences, 24% being singletons. The sequenced sample was PBMCs or a T cell subset sorted from them (not recorded which). The receptors originated from an adult woman who had mild COVID-19 (a few samples of this study predate the infection). Cell type and time point are not known.

The chain joins TRBV2 to TRBJ2-5; D may be TRBD2 (6 bases). Trimming pared 6 bases from V and 1 base from J, leaving 9 bases between. Germline V CDR1 and CDR2: SNHLY, FYNNEI. The CDR3 runs to 13 residues. CDR3 nucleotide sequence: TGTGCCAGCAGCCGGGGGATCCAAGAGACCCAGTACTTC. Translating gives CASSRGIQETQYF.

This clonotype was counted many times. The chain has TRBV30 and TRBJ2-3, with 11 positions matching TRBD2. CDR3 length: 14 residues. The germline gives CDR1 GTSNPN, CDR2 SVGIG (reference sequence). The junction had 1 base not matched to a gene; V was cut back by 1 base and J by 4 bases. The DNA of the CDR3 is TGTGCCTGGAGTGGACTAGCGGGACCAGATACGCAGTATTTT. This translates into CAWSGLAGPDTQYF.

This clonotype was counted only a few times. The chain links TRBV7-4 to TRBJ2-5; the D gene is possibly TRBD2 (7 bases). Looked up from germline, CDR1 is SGHVT and CDR2 is SQSDAQ. With 3 bases removed from V and 4 bases from J, the gap between germline ends came to 15 bases. The CDR3 covers 15 residues. CDR3 in DNA: TGTGCCAGCAGCTTCCGGAGAGGGGGGGGAGAGACCCAGTACTTC. This codes for CASSFRRGGGETQYF.

The chain carries TRBV24-1 and TRBJ2-3; no clear D gene. V was pared by 3 bases and J by 2 bases, with 14 bases between. Germline V gene sequence: CDR1 KGHDR, CDR2 SFDVKD. This CDR3 is 16 amino acids long. The CDR3 reads CATSDTRHMHTDTQYF. CDR3 in DNA: TGTGCCACCAGTGATACCCGACACATGCACACAGATACGCAGTATTTT.

The V call is TRBV20-1, the J call TRBJ1-1, with 9 bases that match TRBD1. CDR1 is DFQATT and CDR2 is SNEGSKA in the germline V gene (reference sequence). V shed 3 bases, J shed 6 bases, and the junction held 11 bases outside the gene matches. The CDR3 consists of 15 residues. CDR3 coding DNA: TGCAGTGCTAGTAAGGGTGGACAGGGGATCGCTGAAGCTTTCTTT. The encoded protein is CSASKGGQGIAEAFF.

This clonotype has only a few counts. The DNA of the CDR3 is TGTGCCAGCAGTGACCAATCCAGCTCCTACAATGAGCAGTTCTTC. Its protein is CASSDQSSSYNEQFF. The chain combines TRBV2 with TRBJ2-1; D not certain. V was pared by 3 bases and J by 0 bases, with 9 bases between. CDR1 and CDR2 (germline): SNHLY, FYNNEI. The CDR3 has 15 residues.

This clonotype appeared many times. This chain joins TRBV20-1 and TRBJ1-6, with D perhaps TRBD1 (6 bases). The length of the CDR3 is 18 residues. CDR1 DFQATT and CDR2 SNEGSKA come from the germline V gene (reference sequence). Trimming removed 0 bases at V and 7 bases at J, with 22 bases between. For the CDR3, the DNA is TGCAGTGCTAGAGATATCAGGGTAGGGGGGATACCCAATTCACCCCTCCACTTT. As protein: CSARDIRVGGIPNSPLHF.

The V and J genes are TRBV29-1 and TRBJ2-3; TRBD1 matches at 8 bases. The V segment lost 1 base and the J segment 2 bases; nucleotides outside the gene matches: 5. The CDR3 has 15 residues. Looked up from germline, CDR1 is SQVTM and CDR2 is ANQGSEA. The CDR3: CSVEGTGRFTDTQYF. The CDR3, as DNA: TGCAGCGTTGAAGGGACAGGGAGATTCACAGATACGCAGTATTTT.

The chain employs TRBV20-1 and TRBJ1-4; no clear D. Trimming left V 5 bases short and J 8 bases short, with 18 bases between. Looked up from germline, CDR1 is DFQATT and CDR2 is SNEGSKA (reference sequence). The CDR3 has 14 residues. In nucleotides, the CDR3 is TGCAGTGCTGTCTTAGGAGGGTTAGGCGAAAAACTGTTTTTT. Amino acids: CSAVLGGLGEKLFF.

The gene calls are TRBV12-3 or TRBV12-4 and TRBJ2-5, with a weak D call TRBD1 (5 bases). V lost 4 bases, J lost 1 base, and 13 bases lay in between. The CDR3 runs to 15 residues. The CDR3 is CASSSRGHLQETQYF. CDR3 coding DNA: TGTGCCAGCAGTTCTCGAGGACATCTCCAAGAGACCCAGTACTTC.

CDR3 residues: CASSAGQSSSYEQYF. The CDR3 nucleotides read TGTGCCAGCAGCGCAGGGCAGTCGAGCTCCTACGAGCAGTACTTC. The genes are TRBV9 and TRBJ2-7, with D tentatively TRBD1 (5 bases). The V gene lost 3 bases and the J gene lost 0 bases, with 13 bases spanning the gap. This CDR3 spans 15 amino acids. The germline CDR1 and CDR2 sequences are SGDLS and YYNGEE.

The J gene is TRBJ2-2, the V gene TRBV20-1; TRBD2 might be the D (5 bases). The V gene's germline CDR1 is DFQATT and CDR2 SNEGSKA (reference sequence). V shed 0 bases and J shed 4 bases, with 12 bases lying between them. This CDR3 spans 15 amino acids. Here the CDR3 reads CSARDIGGGTGELFF. The CDR3 DNA is TGCAGTGCTAGAGATATCGGTGGAGGCACCGGGGAGCTGTTTTTT.